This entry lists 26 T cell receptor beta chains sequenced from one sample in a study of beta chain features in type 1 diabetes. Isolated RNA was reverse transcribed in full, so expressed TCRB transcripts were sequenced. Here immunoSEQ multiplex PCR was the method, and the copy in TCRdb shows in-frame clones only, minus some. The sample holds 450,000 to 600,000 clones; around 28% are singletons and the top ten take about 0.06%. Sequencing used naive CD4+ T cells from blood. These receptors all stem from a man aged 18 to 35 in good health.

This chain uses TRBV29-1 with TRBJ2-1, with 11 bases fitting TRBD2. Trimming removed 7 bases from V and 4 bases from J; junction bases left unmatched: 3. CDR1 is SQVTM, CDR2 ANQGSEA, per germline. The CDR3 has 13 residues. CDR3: CSGGTSGYNEQFF. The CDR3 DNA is TGCAGCGGCGGGACTAGCGGTTACAATGAGCAGTTCTTC.

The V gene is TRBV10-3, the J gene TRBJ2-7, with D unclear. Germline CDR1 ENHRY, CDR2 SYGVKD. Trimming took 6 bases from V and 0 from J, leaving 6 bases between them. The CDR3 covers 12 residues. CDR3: CAISGSSYEQYF. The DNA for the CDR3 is TGTGCCATCAGCGGTAGCTCCTACGAGCAGTACTTC.

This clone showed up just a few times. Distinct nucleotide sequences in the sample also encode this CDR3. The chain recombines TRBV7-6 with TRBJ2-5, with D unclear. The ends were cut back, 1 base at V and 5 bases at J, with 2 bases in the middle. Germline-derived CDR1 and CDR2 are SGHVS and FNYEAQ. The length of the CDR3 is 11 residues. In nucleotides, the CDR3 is TGTGCCAGCAGCTTAGACGAGACCCAGTACTTC. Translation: CASSLDETQYF.

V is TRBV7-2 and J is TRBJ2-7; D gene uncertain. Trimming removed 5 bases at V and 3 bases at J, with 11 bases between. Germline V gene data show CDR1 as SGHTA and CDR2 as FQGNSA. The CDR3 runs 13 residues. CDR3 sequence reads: CASSQRWGYEQYF. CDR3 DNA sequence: TGTGCCAGCAGCCAACGTTGGGGCTACGAGCAGTACTTC.

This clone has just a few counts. The CDR3 sequence: CASSVVVAGELFF. The DNA of the CDR3 is TGTGCCAGCAGCGTAGTCGTAGCCGGGGAGCTGTTTTTT. The J gene is TRBJ2-2, the V gene TRBV9; D gene unclear. The germline V and J ends were trimmed by 0 bases and 6 bases, with 6 bases remaining between them. Germline assignment: CDR1 SGDLS and CDR2 YYNGEE. There are 13 residues in the CDR3.

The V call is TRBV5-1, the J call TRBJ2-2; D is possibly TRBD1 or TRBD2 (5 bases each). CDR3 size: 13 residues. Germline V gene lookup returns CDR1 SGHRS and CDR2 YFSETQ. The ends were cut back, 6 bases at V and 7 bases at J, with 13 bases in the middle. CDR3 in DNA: TGCGCCAGCACAATCGAGGGGTACGGGGAGCTGTTTTTT. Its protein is CASTIEGYGELFF.

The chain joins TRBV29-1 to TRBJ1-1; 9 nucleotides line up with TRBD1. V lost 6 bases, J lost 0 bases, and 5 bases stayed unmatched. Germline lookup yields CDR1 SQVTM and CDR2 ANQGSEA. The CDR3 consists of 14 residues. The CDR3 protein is CSVRTGALNTEAFF. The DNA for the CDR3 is TGCAGCGTGAGGACAGGGGCGTTGAACACTGAAGCTTTCTTT.

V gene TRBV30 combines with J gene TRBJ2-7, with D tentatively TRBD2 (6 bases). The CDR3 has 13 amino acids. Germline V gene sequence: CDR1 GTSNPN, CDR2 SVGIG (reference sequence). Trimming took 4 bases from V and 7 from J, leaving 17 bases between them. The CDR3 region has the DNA TGTGCCTGGACCCGAGGACCGGCGGGGGAGCAGTACTTC. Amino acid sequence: CAWTRGPAGEQYF.

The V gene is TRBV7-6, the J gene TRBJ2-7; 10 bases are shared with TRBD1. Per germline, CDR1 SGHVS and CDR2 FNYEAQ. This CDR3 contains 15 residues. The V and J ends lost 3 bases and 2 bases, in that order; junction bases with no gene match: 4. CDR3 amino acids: CASSLGGTGAYEQYF. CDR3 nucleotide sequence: TGTGCCAGCAGCTTGGGAGGGACAGGGGCCTACGAGCAGTACTTC. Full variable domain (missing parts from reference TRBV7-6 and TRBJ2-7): GAGVSQSPRYKVTKRGQDVALRCDPISGHVSLYWYRQALGQGPEFLTYFNYEAQQDKSGLPNDRFSAERPEGSISTLTIQRTEQRDSAMYRCASSLGGTGAYEQYFGPGTRLTVT.

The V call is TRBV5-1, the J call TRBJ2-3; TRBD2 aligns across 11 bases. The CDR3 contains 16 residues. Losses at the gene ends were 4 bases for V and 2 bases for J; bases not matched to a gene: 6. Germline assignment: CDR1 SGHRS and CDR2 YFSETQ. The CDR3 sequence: CASSMGLAEITDTQYF. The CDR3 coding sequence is TGCGCCAGCAGCATGGGACTAGCGGAGATCACAGATACGCAGTATTTT.

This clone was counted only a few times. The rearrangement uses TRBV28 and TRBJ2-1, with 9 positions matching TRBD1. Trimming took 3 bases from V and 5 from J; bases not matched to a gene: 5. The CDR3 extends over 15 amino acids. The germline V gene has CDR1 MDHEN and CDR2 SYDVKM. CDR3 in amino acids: CASSLPGQGNNEQFF. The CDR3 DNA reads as TGTGCCAGCAGTTTGCCGGGACAGGGTAACAATGAGCAGTTCTTC.

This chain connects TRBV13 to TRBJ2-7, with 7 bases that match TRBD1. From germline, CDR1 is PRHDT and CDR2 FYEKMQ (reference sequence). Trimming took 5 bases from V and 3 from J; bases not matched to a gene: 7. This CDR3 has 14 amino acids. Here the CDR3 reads CASSPRDRNYEQYF. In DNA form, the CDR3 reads TGTGCCAGCAGCCCCAGGGACAGAAACTACGAGCAGTACTTC.

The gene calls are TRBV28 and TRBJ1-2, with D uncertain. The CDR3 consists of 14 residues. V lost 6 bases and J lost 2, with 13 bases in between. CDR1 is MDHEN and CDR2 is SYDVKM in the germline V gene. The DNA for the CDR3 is TGTGCCAGCAGCCCCAGACTTCCGAACTATGGCTACACCTTC. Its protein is CASSPRLPNYGYTF.

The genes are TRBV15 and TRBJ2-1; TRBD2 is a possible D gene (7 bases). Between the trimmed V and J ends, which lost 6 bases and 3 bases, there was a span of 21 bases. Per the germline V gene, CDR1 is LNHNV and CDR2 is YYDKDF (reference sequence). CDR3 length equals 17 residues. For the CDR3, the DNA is TGTGCCACCAGTCTTCGTCTCCAGCGGGACATCTACAATGAGCAGTTCTTC. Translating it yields CATSLRLQRDIYNEQFF. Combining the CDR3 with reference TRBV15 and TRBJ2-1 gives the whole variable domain DAMVIQNPRYQVTQFGKPVTLSCSQTLNHNVMYWYQQKSSQAPKLLFHYYDKDFNNEADTPDNFQSRRPNTSFCFLDIRSPGLGDTAMYLCATSLRLQRDIYNEQFFGPGTRLTVL.

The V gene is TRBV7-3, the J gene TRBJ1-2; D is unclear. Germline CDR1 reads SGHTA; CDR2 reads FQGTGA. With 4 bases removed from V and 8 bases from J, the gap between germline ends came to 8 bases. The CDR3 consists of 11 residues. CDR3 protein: CASSSAGGYTF. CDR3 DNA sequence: TGTGCCAGCAGCTCGGCTGGCGGCTACACCTTC.

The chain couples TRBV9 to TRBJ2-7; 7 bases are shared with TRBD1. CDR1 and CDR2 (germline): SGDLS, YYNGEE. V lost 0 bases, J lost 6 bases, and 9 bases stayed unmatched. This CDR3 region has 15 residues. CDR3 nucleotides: TGTGCCAGCAGCGTAGGCCCCAGACAGGGAATCGAGCAGTACTTC. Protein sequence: CASSVGPRQGIEQYF.

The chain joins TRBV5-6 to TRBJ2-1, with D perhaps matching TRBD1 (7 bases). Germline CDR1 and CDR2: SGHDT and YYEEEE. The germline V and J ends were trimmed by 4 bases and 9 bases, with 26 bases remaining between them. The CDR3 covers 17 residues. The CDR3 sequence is CASSPSLDGGAGGEQFF. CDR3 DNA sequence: TGTGCCAGCAGCCCTAGTTTGGACGGGGGCGCAGGGGGTGAGCAGTTCTTC.

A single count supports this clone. In DNA form, the CDR3 reads TGTGCCAGCAGCTTAGCCCCCAACTCCTACGAGCAGTACTTC. Its protein is CASSLAPNSYEQYF. This sequence joins TRBV7-9 and TRBJ2-7; unclear D gene. The CDR3 totals 14 residues. Deletions cut 0 bases from V and 0 bases from J, with 6 bases between. Per the germline V gene, CDR1 is SEHNR and CDR2 is FQNEAQ (reference sequence). Full variable domain (remainder filled in from reference TRBV7-9 and TRBJ2-7): DTGVSQNPRHKITKRGQNVTFRCDPISEHNRLYWYRQTLGQGPEFLTYFQNEAQLEKSRLLSDRFSAERPKGSFSTLEIQRTEQGDSAMYLCASSLAPNSYEQYFGPGTRLTVT.

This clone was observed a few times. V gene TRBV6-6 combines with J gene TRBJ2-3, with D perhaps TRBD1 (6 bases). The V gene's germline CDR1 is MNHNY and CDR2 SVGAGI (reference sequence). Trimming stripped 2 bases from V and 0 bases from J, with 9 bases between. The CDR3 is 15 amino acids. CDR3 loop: CASSYRDTSTDTQYF. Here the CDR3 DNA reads TGTGCCAGCAGTTACAGGGACACCAGCACAGATACGCAGTATTTT.

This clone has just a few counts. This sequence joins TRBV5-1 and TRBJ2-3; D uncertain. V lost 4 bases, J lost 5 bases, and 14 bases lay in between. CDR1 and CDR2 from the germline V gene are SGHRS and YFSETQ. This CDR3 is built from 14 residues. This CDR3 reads CASSPDRAGDTQYF. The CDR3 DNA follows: TGCGCCAGCAGCCCGGACCGGGCTGGAGATACGCAGTATTTT.

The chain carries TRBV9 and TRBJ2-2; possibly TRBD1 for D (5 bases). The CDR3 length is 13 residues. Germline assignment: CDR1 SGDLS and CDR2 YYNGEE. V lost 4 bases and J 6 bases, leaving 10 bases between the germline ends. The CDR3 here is CASSIRVAGELFF. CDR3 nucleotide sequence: TGTGCCAGCAGCATCAGGGTTGCCGGGGAGCTGTTTTTT. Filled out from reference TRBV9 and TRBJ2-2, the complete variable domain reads DSGVTQTPKHLITATGQRVTLRCSPRSGDLSVYWYQQSLDQGLQFLIQYYNGEERAKGNILERFSAQQFPDLHSELNLSSLELGDSALYFCASSIRVAGELFFGEGSRLTVL.

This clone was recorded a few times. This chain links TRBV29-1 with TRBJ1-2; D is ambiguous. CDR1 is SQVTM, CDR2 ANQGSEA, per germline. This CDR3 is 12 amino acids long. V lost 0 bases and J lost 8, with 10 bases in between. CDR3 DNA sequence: TGCAGCGTTGAAGATCGGGAGCGGGGCTACACCTTC. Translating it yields CSVEDRERGYTF.

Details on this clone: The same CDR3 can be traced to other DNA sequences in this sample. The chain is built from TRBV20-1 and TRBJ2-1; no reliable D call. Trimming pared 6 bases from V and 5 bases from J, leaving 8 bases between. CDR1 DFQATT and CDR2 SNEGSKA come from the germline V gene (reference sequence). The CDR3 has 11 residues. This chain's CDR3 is CSARPDNEQFF. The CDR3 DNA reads TGCAGTGCCCGTCCGGACAATGAGCAGTTCTTC.

The CDR3 sequence is CASRIGQRETQYF. The CDR3 DNA sequence: TGTGCCAGCAGGATAGGACAGCGGGAGACCCAGTACTTC. The V gene is TRBV5-6, the J gene TRBJ2-5; perhaps TRBD1 as D (6 bases). The CDR3 loop spans 13 amino acids. Germline CDR1 is SGHDT and CDR2 is YYEEEE. V was shortened by 5 bases and J by 5 bases, with 13 bases between the two germline ends.

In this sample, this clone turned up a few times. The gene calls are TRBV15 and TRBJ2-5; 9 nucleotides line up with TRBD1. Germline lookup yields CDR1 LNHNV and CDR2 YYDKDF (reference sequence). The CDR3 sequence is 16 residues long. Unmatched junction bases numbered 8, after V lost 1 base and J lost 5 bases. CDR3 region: CATSRVYTGGAETQYF. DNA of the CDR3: TGTGCCACCAGCAGAGTATACACAGGGGGCGCGGAGACCCAGTACTTC.

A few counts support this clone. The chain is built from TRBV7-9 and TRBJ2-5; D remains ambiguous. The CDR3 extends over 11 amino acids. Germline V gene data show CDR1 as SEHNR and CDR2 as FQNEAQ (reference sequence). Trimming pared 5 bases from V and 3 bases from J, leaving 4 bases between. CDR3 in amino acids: CASSPKETQYF. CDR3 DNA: TGTGCCAGCAGCCCCAAAGAGACCCAGTACTTC.